This T cell receptor beta chain appears in the sequencing data of a study of patients and donors after allogeneic stem cell transplantation. V lost 0 bases and J lost 5; bases outside the gene matches: 9. Germline values: CDR1 DFQATT, CDR2 SNEGSKA (reference sequence). This CDR3 is built from 16 residues. This clonotype was counted between two and nine times. TCRdb fed the RT-PCR reads into MiXCR, producing one record per CDR3 protein. Here the sample spans more than 850,000 distinct CDR3 sequences, over 15% being singletons. V gene TRBV20-1 combines with J gene TRBJ2-1; TRBD2 matches 8 bases. Material for sequencing was blood, either unsorted or a sorted T cell fraction (not recorded which). The origin of this receptor is a human donor who was either an allogeneic HSCT recipient or a stem cell or donor lymphocyte infusion donor (not recorded which). It is not recorded whose cells these are; they may come from a transplant donor. CDR3: CSARDLFPAGDNEQFF. DNA for the CDR3: TGCAGTGCTAGAGATCTTTTCCCAGCGGGGGACAATGAGCAGTTCTTC.